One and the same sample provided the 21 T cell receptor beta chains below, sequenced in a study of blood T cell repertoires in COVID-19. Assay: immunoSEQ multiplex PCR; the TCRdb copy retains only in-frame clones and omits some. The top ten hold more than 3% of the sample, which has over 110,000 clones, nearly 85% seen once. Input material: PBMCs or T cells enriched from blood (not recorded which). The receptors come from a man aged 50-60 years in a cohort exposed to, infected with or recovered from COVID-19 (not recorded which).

CDR3 DNA: TGTGCCAGCCATCGGGGGGGGTATGGCTACACCTTC. It encodes CASHRGGYGYTF. The J gene is TRBJ1-2, the V gene TRBV19; possible D gene TRBD1, 5 bases. The germline V and J ends were trimmed by 9 bases and 5 bases, with 13 bases remaining between them. Germline V gene sequence: CDR1 LNHDA, CDR2 SQIVND (reference sequence). CDR3 size: 12 residues.

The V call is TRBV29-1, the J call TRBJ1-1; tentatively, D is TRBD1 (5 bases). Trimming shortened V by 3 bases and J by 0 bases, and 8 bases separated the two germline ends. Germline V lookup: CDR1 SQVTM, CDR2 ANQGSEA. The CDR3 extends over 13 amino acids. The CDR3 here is CSVDPGMNTEAFF. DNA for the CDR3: TGCAGCGTTGACCCAGGGATGAACACTGAAGCTTTCTTT. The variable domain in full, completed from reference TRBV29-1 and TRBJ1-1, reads SAVISQKPSRDICQRGTSLTIQCQVDSQVTMMFWYRQQPGQSLTLIATANQGSEATYESGFVIDKFPISRPNLTFSTLTVSNMSPEDSSIYLCSVDPGMNTEAFFGQGTRLTVV.

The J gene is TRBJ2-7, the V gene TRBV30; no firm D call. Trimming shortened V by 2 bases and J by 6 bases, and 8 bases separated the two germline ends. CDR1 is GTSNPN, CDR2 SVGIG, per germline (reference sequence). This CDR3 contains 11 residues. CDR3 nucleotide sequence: TGTGCCTGGAGTTCCCCCTCCGAGCAGTACTTC. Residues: CAWSSPSEQYF.

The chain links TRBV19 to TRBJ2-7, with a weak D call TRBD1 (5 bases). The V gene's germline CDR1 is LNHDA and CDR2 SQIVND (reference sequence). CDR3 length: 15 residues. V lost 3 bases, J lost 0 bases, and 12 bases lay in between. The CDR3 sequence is CASSIWADSSYEQYF. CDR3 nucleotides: TGTGCCAGTAGTATCTGGGCCGACAGCTCCTACGAGCAGTACTTC.

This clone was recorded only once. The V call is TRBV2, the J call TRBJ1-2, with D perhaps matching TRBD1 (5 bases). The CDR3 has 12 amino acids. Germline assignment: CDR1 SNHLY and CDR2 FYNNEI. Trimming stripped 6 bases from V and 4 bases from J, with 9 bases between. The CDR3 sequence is CASRDSPYGYTF. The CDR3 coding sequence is TGTGCCAGCAGAGACAGTCCCTATGGCTACACCTTC. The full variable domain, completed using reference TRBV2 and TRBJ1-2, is EPEVTQTPSHQVTQMGQEVILRCVPISNHLYFYWYRQILGQKVEFLVSFYNNEISEKSEIFDDQFSVERPDGSNFTLKIRSTKLEDSAMYFCASRDSPYGYTFGSGTRLTVV.

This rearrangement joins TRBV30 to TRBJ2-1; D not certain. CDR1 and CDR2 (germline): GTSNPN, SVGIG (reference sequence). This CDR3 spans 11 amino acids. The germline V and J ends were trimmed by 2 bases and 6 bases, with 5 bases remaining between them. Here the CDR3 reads CAWSLGNEQFF. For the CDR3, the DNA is TGTGCCTGGAGTCTCGGCAATGAGCAGTTCTTC.

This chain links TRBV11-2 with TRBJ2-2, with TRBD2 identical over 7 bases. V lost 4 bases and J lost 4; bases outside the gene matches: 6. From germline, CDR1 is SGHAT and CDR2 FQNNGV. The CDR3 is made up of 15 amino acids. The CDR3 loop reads CASSWTSVGTGELFF. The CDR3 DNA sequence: TGTGCCAGCAGCTGGACTAGTGTGGGCACCGGGGAGCTGTTTTTT. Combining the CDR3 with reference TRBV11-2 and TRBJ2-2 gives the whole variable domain EAGVAQSPRYKIIEKRQSVAFWCNPISGHATLYWYQQILGQGPKLLIQFQNNGVVDDSQLPKDRFSAERLKGVDSTLKIQPAKLEDSAVYLCASSWTSVGTGELFFGEGSRLTVL.

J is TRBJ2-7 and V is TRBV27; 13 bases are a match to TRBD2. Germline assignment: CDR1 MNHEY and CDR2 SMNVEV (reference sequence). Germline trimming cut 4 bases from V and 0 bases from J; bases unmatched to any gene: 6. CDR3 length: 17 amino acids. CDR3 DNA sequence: TGTGCCAGCAGTTCCCCCGGACTAGCGGGGGTCTCCTACGAGCAGTACTTC. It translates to CASSSPGLAGVSYEQYF.

The CDR3: CASTVTGAISNQPQHF. The DNA of the CDR3 is TGTGCCAGTACGGTTACAGGGGCTATTAGCAATCAGCCCCAGCATTTT. This chain links TRBV19 with TRBJ1-5; 7 bases are shared with TRBD1. Germline V CDR1 and CDR2: LNHDA, SQIVND (reference sequence). The CDR3 sequence is 16 residues long. V gave up 7 bases and J gave up 0 bases; unmatched junction bases: 9.

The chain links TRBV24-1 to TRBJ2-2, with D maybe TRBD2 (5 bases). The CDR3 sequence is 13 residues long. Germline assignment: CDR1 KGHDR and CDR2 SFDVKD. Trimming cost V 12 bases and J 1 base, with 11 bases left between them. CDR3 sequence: CASGGRNTGELFF. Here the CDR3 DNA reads TGTGCCTCCGGAGGACGGAACACCGGGGAGCTGTTTTTT.

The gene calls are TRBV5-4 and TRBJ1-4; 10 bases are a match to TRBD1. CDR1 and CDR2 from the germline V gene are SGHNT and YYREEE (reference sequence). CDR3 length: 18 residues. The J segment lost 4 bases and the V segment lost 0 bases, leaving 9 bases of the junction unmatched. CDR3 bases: TGTGCCAGCAGCTTGGACGGCCCGGGACAGGGGATTAATGAAAAACTGTTTTTT. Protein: CASSLDGPGQGINEKLFF.

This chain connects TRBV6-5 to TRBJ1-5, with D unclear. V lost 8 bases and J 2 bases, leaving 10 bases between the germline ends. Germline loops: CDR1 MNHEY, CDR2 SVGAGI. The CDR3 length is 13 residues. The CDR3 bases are TGTGCCAGCTTGCCCGGGGGCAATCAGCCCCAGCATTTT. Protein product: CASLPGGNQPQHF.

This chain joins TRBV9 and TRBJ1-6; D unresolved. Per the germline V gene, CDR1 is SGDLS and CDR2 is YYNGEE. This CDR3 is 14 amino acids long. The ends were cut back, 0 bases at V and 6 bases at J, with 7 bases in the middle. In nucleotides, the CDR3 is TGTGCCAGCAGCGTAGAACTCTCTAATTCACCCCTCCACTTT. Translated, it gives CASSVELSNSPLHF.

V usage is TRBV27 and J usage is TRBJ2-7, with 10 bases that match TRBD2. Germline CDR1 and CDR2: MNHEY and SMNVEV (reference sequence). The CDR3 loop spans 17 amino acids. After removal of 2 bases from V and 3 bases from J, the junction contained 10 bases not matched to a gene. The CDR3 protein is CASSLKGAGGSLYEQYF. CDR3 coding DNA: TGTGCCAGCAGTTTAAAGGGAGCGGGGGGGAGCCTCTACGAGCAGTACTTC.

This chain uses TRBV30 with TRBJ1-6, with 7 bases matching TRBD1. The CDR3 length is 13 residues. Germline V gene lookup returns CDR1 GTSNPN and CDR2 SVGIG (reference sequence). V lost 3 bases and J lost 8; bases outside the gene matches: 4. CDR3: CAWSPDRDSPLHF. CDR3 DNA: TGTGCCTGGAGCCCTGACAGGGATTCACCCCTCCACTTT.

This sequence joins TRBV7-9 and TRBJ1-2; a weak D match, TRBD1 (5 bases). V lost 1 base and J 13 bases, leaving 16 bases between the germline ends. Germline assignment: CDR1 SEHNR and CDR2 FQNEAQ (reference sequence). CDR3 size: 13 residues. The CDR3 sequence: CASSLVSTELSTF. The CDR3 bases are TGTGCCAGCAGCTTAGTATCGACAGAGTTAAGCACCTTC.

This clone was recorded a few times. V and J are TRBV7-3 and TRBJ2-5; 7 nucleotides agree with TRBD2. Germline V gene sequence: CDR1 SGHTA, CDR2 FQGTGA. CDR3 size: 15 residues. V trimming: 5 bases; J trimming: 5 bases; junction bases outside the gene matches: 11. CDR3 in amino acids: CASSPNAGVEETQYF. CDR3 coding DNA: TGTGCCAGCAGCCCAAACGCGGGGGTCGAGGAGACCCAGTACTTC. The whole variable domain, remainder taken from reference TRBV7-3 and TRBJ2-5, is GAGVSQTPSNKVTEKGKYVELRCDPISGHTALYWYRQSLGQGPEFLIYFQGTGAADDSGLPNDRFFAVRPEGSVSTLKIQRTERGDSAVYLCASSPNAGVEETQYFGPGTRLLVL.

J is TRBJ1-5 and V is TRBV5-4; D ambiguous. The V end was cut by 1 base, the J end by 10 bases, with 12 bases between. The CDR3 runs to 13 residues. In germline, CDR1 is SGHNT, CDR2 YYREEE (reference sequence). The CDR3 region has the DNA TGTGCCAGCAGCTTGAACCTGAACGGTCCCCAGCATTTT. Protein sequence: CASSLNLNGPQHF.

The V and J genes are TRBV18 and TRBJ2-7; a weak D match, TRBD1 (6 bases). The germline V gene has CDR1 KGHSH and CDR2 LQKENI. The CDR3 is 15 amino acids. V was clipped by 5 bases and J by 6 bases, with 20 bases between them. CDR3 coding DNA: TGTGCCAGCTCAAGTTCGACAGGCAGTTTTTCCGAGCAGTACTTC. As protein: CASSSSTGSFSEQYF. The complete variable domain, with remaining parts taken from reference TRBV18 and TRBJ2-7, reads NAGVMQNPRHLVRRRGQEARLRCSPMKGHSHVYWYRQLPEEGLKFMVYLQKENIIDESGMPKERFSAEFPKEGPSILRIQQVVRGDSAAYFCASSSSTGSFSEQYFGPGTRLTVT.

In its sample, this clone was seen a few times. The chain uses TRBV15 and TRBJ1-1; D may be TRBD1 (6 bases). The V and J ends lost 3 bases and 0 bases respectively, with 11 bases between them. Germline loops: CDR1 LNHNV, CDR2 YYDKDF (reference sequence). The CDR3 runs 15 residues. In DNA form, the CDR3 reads TGTGCCACCAGCAGGGAAACAGGGATGAACACTGAAGCTTTCTTT. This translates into CATSRETGMNTEAFF. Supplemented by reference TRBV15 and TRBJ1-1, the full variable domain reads DAMVIQNPRYQVTQFGKPVTLSCSQTLNHNVMYWYQQKSSQAPKLLFHYYDKDFNNEADTPDNFQSRRPNTSFCFLDIRSPGLGDTAMYLCATSRETGMNTEAFFGQGTRLTVV.

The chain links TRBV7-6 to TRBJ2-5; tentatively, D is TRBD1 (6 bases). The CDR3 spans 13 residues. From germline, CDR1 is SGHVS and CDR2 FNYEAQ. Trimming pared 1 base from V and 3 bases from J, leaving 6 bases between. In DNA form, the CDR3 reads TGTGCCAGCAGCTTAGGGACAGAAGAGACCCAGTACTTC. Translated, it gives CASSLGTEETQYF.